The 19 T cell receptor beta chains below come from one sample, sequenced in a study of cytomegalovirus exposure and HLA in healthy donors. The PCR had 60 Vbeta and 13 Jbeta primers. Here immunoSEQ multiplex PCR was the method, and the copy in TCRdb shows in-frame clones only, minus some. The data hold 95,000 to 150,000 clones, with around three quarters observed a single time. Sequencing input: PBMCs. The receptors derive from a woman aged 40 to 55 in good health and CMV-seropositive.

The chain joins TRBV10-2 to TRBJ1-4; weak D call: TRBD1 (6 bases). Trimming removed 6 bases at V and 2 bases at J, with 13 bases between. CDR1 WSHSY and CDR2 SAAADI come from the germline V gene. The CDR3 loop spans 15 amino acids. CDR3 nucleotides: TGCGCCAGCAGGGATACAGGGTTGACTAATGAAAAACTGTTTTTT. Protein product: CASRDTGLTNEKLFF.

The CDR3 DNA reads TGTGCCAGCAGTTCTCCCGGGACTAGCGGGAGAGAGACCCAGTACTTC. This codes for CASSSPGTSGRETQYF. This rearrangement joins TRBV6-5 to TRBJ2-5; 14 bases map to TRBD2. The junction had 5 bases not matched to a gene; V was cut back by 4 bases and J by 4 bases. Per the germline V gene, CDR1 is MNHEY and CDR2 is SVGAGI. The CDR3 spans 16 residues.

The rearrangement links TRBV4-2 to TRBJ2-1, with D possibly matching TRBD2 (6 bases). The CDR3 totals 13 residues. Germline V gene sequence: CDR1 LGHNA, CDR2 YNFKEQ. The V and J ends lost 2 bases and 14 bases respectively, with 16 bases between them. The CDR3 bases are TGTGCCAGCAGCCAATCGGAGACTAGAAGCGAGTTCTTC. As protein: CASSQSETRSEFF.

This clone was seen only a few times. The chain joins TRBV19 to TRBJ2-7; D unclear. This CDR3 is built from 15 residues. Germline V CDR1 and CDR2: LNHDA, SQIVND (reference sequence). The V end was cut by 1 base, the J end by 2 bases, with 12 bases between. CDR3 coding DNA: TGTGCCAGTAGTATAGCAGGCGTTGCCACCTACGAGCAGTACTTC. Translating gives CASSIAGVATYEQYF.

This chain uses TRBV4-3 with TRBJ1-6; D call uncertain. Between the trimmed V and J ends, which lost 0 bases and 7 bases, there was a span of 4 bases. Germline V gene sequence: CDR1 LGHNA, CDR2 YSLEER. The CDR3 loop spans 13 amino acids. The CDR3 nucleotides are TGCGCCAGCAGCCAAGAGGCCAATTCACCCCTCCACTTT. Translated: CASSQEANSPLHF.

This chain links TRBV19 with TRBJ1-5, with no clear D. Deletions cut 3 bases from V and 3 bases from J, with 9 bases between. This CDR3 is built from 14 residues. The germline V gene has CDR1 LNHDA and CDR2 SQIVND (reference sequence). CDR3 in amino acids: CASSILPVNQPQHF. As DNA, the CDR3 is TGTGCCAGTAGTATCCTACCGGTCAATCAGCCCCAGCATTTT.

This chain connects TRBV4-3 to TRBJ1-1, with no clear D. CDR3 length: 14 amino acids. The V gene lost 0 bases and the J gene lost 6 bases, with 11 bases spanning the gap. Looked up from germline, CDR1 is LGHNA and CDR2 is YSLEER. The CDR3 protein is CASSQDVGSPEAFF. CDR3 DNA: TGCGCCAGCAGCCAAGATGTCGGGTCCCCTGAAGCTTTCTTT.

Details on this clone: At one end the junction does not follow the germline gene, possibly because of a read error. V usage is TRBV9 and J usage is TRBJ1-2; D gene ambiguous. The CDR3 length is 16 residues. Germline V CDR1 and CDR2: SGDLS, YYNGEE. The CDR3 DNA sequence: TGTGCCAGCAGTGCGACGGGTCTAACTGGTAACTTTGGCTACACCTTC. It encodes CASSATGLTGNFGYTF.

This chain connects TRBV19 to TRBJ2-5, with D perhaps matching TRBD2 (6 bases). CDR1 LNHDA and CDR2 SQIVND come from the germline V gene (reference sequence). The CDR3 contains 15 residues. V dropped 7 bases and J dropped 2 bases, with 17 bases sitting between them. The CDR3 DNA reads as TGTGCCAGTACAATCCTCCCGGGAGATCAAGAGACCCAGTACTTC. It yields the protein CASTILPGDQETQYF.

The chain uses TRBV10-3 and TRBJ2-2, with 10 nucleotides matching TRBD2. Germline values: CDR1 ENHRY, CDR2 SYGVKD. Unmatched junction bases numbered 7, after V lost 6 bases and J lost 6 bases. The CDR3 extends over 15 amino acids. As DNA, the CDR3 is TGTGCCATCAGGGATAGCGGGAGGATCGCCGGGGAGCTGTTTTTT. It yields the protein CAIRDSGRIAGELFF.

The chain recombines TRBV7-2 with TRBJ2-3; D possibly corresponds to TRBD2 (7 bases). Germline V gives CDR1 SGHTA, CDR2 FQGNSA. V was clipped by 3 bases and J by 8 bases, with 12 bases between them. The CDR3 spans 13 residues. CDR3 amino acids: CASSFEGEGTQYF. CDR3 nucleotides: TGTGCCAGCAGCTTTGAGGGGGAGGGTACGCAGTATTTT.

This clone was recorded a few times. The gene calls are TRBV10-3 and TRBJ1-5; possible D gene TRBD1, 6 bases. CDR1 is ENHRY, CDR2 SYGVKD, per germline. The CDR3 extends over 14 amino acids. Between the trimmed V and J ends, which lost 4 bases and 6 bases, there was a span of 13 bases. CDR3 region: CAISVGASGQPQHF. In DNA form, the CDR3 reads TGTGCCATCAGTGTGGGGGCCTCGGGTCAGCCCCAGCATTTT.

The chain joins TRBV4-2 to TRBJ2-7, with TRBD1 matching over 11 bases. The CDR3 covers 16 residues. Germline values: CDR1 LGHNA, CDR2 YNFKEQ. The V gene end was trimmed by 0 bases and the J gene end by 3 bases; junction bases not matched to a gene: 4. CDR3 in DNA: TGTGCCAGCAGCCAAGATTGGGACAGGGGGAGCTACGAGCAGTACTTC. Its translation is CASSQDWDRGSYEQYF.

This clone was seen only a few times. The DNA of the CDR3 is TGTGCCAGCAGCCCACGGGAAACCAACTACGAGCAGTACTTC. This encodes CASSPRETNYEQYF. The chain has TRBV7-8 and TRBJ2-7; D may be TRBD2 (5 bases). V was cut by 5 bases and J by 3 bases, with 14 bases left in between. The CDR3 consists of 14 residues. Germline V gives CDR1 SGHVS, CDR2 FQNEAQ. Together with reference TRBV7-8 and TRBJ2-7, the CDR3 gives the full variable domain: GAGVSQSPRYKVAKRGQDVALRCDPISGHVSLFWYQQALGQGPEFLTYFQNEAQLDKSGLPSDRFFAERPEGSVSTLKIQRTQQEDSAVYLCASSPRETNYEQYFGPGTRLTVT.

The chain joins TRBV9 to TRBJ2-3, with 7 bases matching TRBD1. The CDR3 consists of 14 residues. The trim removed 3 bases at V and 5 bases at J, leaving 6 bases unmatched. CDR1 is SGDLS and CDR2 is YYNGEE in the germline V gene. CDR3 loop: CASSASGTEDTQYF. The CDR3 region has the DNA TGTGCCAGCAGCGCCTCCGGGACAGAAGATACGCAGTATTTT.

CDR3 coding DNA: TGTGCCAGCAGCTTAGCGCGGCAGGGAGGCACTGAAGCTTTCTTT. Protein product: CASSLARQGGTEAFF. The J gene is TRBJ1-1, the V gene TRBV7-9; D is possibly TRBD1 (5 bases). Germline V gene data show CDR1 as SEHNR and CDR2 as FQNEAQ (reference sequence). This CDR3 is built from 15 residues. Deletions cut 0 bases from V and 4 bases from J, with 12 bases between.

V usage is TRBV11-2 and J usage is TRBJ2-7; TRBD1 is a possible D gene (6 bases). Germline loops: CDR1 SGHAT, CDR2 FQNNGV. The CDR3 is 15 amino acids. Trimming stripped 2 bases from V and 0 bases from J, with 11 bases between. The CDR3 nucleotides read TGTGCCAGCAGCTTATATGGCAGGGGCTCCTACGAGCAGTACTTC. Amino acid sequence: CASSLYGRGSYEQYF.

The chain uses TRBV6-5 and TRBJ2-1; D call uncertain. The CDR3 has 12 amino acids. From germline, CDR1 is MNHEY and CDR2 SVGAGI. The V end was cut by 6 bases, the J end by 10 bases, with 13 bases between. The CDR3 nucleotides read TGTGCCAGCAGATCCGGTGATCCAGAGCAGTTCTTC. Translating gives CASRSGDPEQFF.

The chain is built from TRBV29-1 and TRBJ2-3; 7 positions match TRBD1. CDR3 size: 15 residues. V trimming: 6 bases; J trimming: 1 base; junction bases outside the gene matches: 10. CDR1 and CDR2 from the germline V gene are SQVTM and ANQGSEA. CDR3 bases: TGCAGCGTCCTGGCCCGGGACAGAGGCACAGATACGCAGTATTTT. It specifies CSVLARDRGTDTQYF.